This TCR beta chain was found in a study of T-cell reconstitution after alpha-beta-depleted transplantation in children. Broader study findings: Several hundred graft clones that had expanded were reportedly the source of alpha-beta T cells about two months after transplant. Certain patients had high TCRbeta diversity at day 60, and it came from recipient T cells and thymic progenitors that survived. One year after transplant, T-cell counts and diversity came mostly from newly produced T cells.

This clonotype occurred a few times. Its cognate antigen is unknown. Unique molecular identifiers were used to barcode this TCRbeta library. TCRdb itself ran the PCR reads through MiXCR, one entry per CDR3 protein. This sample has 450,000 to 600,000 distinct CDR3 sequences; over 10% occur once, and the top ten carry 2% to 2.5%. Trimming took off 3 bases at V and 5 bases at J, with 17 bases between the two ends. Per the germline V gene, CDR1 is MGHDK and CDR2 is SYGVNS. This CDR3 region has 16 residues. The TCR comes from a male patient between 10 and 17 years old who had a stem cell transplant for acute myeloid leukemia, so the T cells may come from the graft donor. V usage is TRBV25-1 and J usage is TRBJ2-1, with a possible D match to TRBD1 (6 bases). The specimen comprised PBMCs, mostly from graft donor cells, sampled 360 days after TCRalphabeta/CD19-depleted stem cell transplant. As DNA, the CDR3 is TGTGCCAGCAGTGATCAGGGGAAAAGCACACACAATGAGCAGTTCTTC. Its protein product is CASSDQGKSTHNEQFF.